This T cell receptor beta chain is from a study of vaccination effects on CD4 cells after COVID-19. The ViraFEST assay expanded antigen-specific CD4+ T cells with viral peptide pools before sequencing. Cells that had been cultured for about 10 days were the source of isolated CD4+ T cells. This CDR3 contains 14 residues. Germline CDR1 and CDR2: SNHLY and FYNNEI. Unmatched junction bases numbered 9, after V lost 8 bases and J lost 2 bases. With respect to this clone: Its antigen is unidentified.

The repertoire was sequenced with immunoSEQ multiplex PCR; TCRdb's copy has only in-frame clones and lacks some. The data show about 61,000 clones, more than 80% seen once. Sequenced material: CD4+ T cells from PBMCs cultured with HCoV-229E spike peptides, taken before COVID-19 vaccination. V and J are TRBV2 and TRBJ2-7; 7 positions agree with TRBD1. This sequence was found in a human donor who received a COVID-19 vaccine. In nucleotides, the CDR3 is TGTGCCAGCGCGGAGAGACAGGGCCCCTACGAGCAGTACGTC. This translates into CASAERQGPYEQYV.